Sequencing of this T cell receptor beta chain was carried out in a study of graft-versus-host responses after intestinal transplantation. Turning to the study itself: In this cohort, recipients had multivisceral, liver-intestinal, or isolated intestinal transplants. Regarding the study as a whole: Among recipient marrow samples, GvH clones were found; some appeared first in ileum or blood.

CDR1 and CDR2 (germline): GTSNPN, SVGIG (reference sequence). The CDR3 spans 17 residues. The V and J ends lost 5 bases and 0 bases respectively, with 20 bases between them. On this clone itself: Its antigen is not identified.

TCRdb's copy holds only in-frame clones and misses some; the assay was immunoSEQ multiplex PCR. The sample holds fewer than 90,000 clones, about 95% seen once. The sample here was unstimulated CD4+ T cells sorted from spleen or lymph node cells, taken before transplant. This receptor was obtained from a human donor who was the organ donor for an intestinal transplant. This rearrangement joins TRBV30 to TRBJ1-5, with D tentatively TRBD1 (5 bases). CDR3 DNA sequence: TGTGCCTGGCCCGGGGCGACCTCCTCTTATAGCAATCAGCCCCAGCATTTT. It encodes CAWPGATSSYSNQPQHF.